The 7 T cell receptor beta chains presented below share a single source sample, sequenced in a study of blood T cells in healthy people across ages. Sample-barcoded 5' priming and a J-beta primer mix drove a second PCR of 7 to 11 cycles. TCRdb used MiXCR to reprocess the 5' RACE reads, holding one entry per CDR3 protein. Of a few hundred thousand distinct CDR3 sequences detected, about 27% appear once; the ten largest clones hold about 3.3%. This sample was shared with a second study, whose subject was T cells of mothers and their children.

The sequencing input was blood. The source is a boy aged 2 to 10 in good health.

The rearrangement uses TRBV29-1 and TRBJ2-1, with D perhaps TRBD1 (6 bases). Trimming took off 8 bases at V and 6 bases at J, with 17 bases between the two ends. CDR1 is SQVTM and CDR2 is ANQGSEA in the germline V gene. This CDR3 is 13 amino acids long. As DNA, the CDR3 is TGCAGCAACCGGGACACTTTCGGCAATGAGCAGTTCTTC. It specifies CSNRDTFGNEQFF.

V usage is TRBV29-1 and J usage is TRBJ2-5; D not resolved. From germline, CDR1 is SQVTM and CDR2 ANQGSEA. V lost 7 bases and J lost 4, with 10 bases in between. The CDR3 totals 11 residues. In nucleotides, the CDR3 is TGCAGCGCCGTGACGGGAGAGACCCAGTACTTC. Translation: CSAVTGETQYF.

The chain is built from TRBV14 and TRBJ2-1; TRBD1 matches at 10 bases. Germline V gene sequence: CDR1 SGHDN, CDR2 FVKESK. This CDR3 region has 22 residues. V was clipped by 1 base and J by 0 bases; unmatched bases: 18. The CDR3 reads CASSQALTRDRGSGVSYNEQFF. The CDR3 nucleotides read TGTGCCAGCAGCCAAGCTTTAACCCGGGACAGGGGTTCAGGAGTCTCCTACAATGAGCAGTTCTTC.

This clonotype turned up a few times. The CDR3 reads CASSRRQGGELFF. The CDR3 nucleotides are TGTGCCAGCAGCCGCCGACAGGGTGGGGAACTGTTTTTT. The chain recombines TRBV7-2 with TRBJ1-4; 7 nucleotides agree with TRBD1. This CDR3 region has 13 residues. Germline values: CDR1 SGHTA, CDR2 FQGNSA. Trimming at V came to 5 bases and at J to 12 bases, leaving 9 bases not matched to a gene.

In its sample, this clonotype was seen a few times. The genes are TRBV6-1 and TRBJ1-2; D is perhaps TRBD1 (5 bases). The CDR3 totals 15 residues. Germline V CDR1 and CDR2: MNHNS, SASEGT. V lost 5 bases to trimming and J lost 4 bases, with 17 bases between them. The CDR3 sequence is CASSTSRTRVYGYTF. The DNA for the CDR3 is TGTGCCAGCAGTACTTCACGGACCAGGGTCTATGGCTACACCTTC.

The chain combines TRBV15 with TRBJ2-1; 7 nucleotides align to TRBD1. V was clipped by 0 bases and J by 4 bases; unmatched bases: 12. Germline CDR1 is LNHNV and CDR2 is YYDKDF (reference sequence). There are 18 residues in the CDR3. The CDR3 coding sequence is TGTGCCACCAGCAGAGATATTAAAACCGGGACAGCATACAATGAGCAGTTCTTC. This encodes CATSRDIKTGTAYNEQFF.

The J gene is TRBJ2-3, the V gene TRBV7-9; 8 nucleotides agree with TRBD1. V dropped 5 bases and J dropped 6; count of bases not matched to a gene: 16. The germline V gene has CDR1 SEHNR and CDR2 FQNEAQ (reference sequence). The CDR3 runs 17 residues. CDR3 in DNA: TGTGCCAGCAGCCCTAACAGGGGGATCCTTGGTTGGGATACGCAGTATTTT. Translated, it gives CASSPNRGILGWDTQYF.